These 28 T cell receptor beta chains share one sample of origin, sequenced in a study of T cell responses to AZD1222 COVID-19 vaccine. Generated by immunoSEQ multiplex PCR, the TCRdb table keeps only in-frame clones and is missing some. The sample shows under 150,000 clones, roughly 90% of them seen only once. Sequencing used peripheral blood, obtained on day 0 of AZD1222 vaccination. These receptors came from an adult in good health.

CDR3 nucleotide sequence: TGTGCCAGCAGCGTTACCCGGGACAGCTATGGCTACACCTTC. Its translation is CASSVTRDSYGYTF. The chain combines TRBV7-8 with TRBJ1-2, with 7 bases aligning to TRBD1. After removal of 5 bases from V and 4 bases from J, the junction contained 7 bases not matched to a gene. CDR1 SGHVS and CDR2 FQNEAQ come from the germline V gene. The CDR3 runs 14 residues.

The V call is TRBV30, the J call TRBJ1-2; D not certain. The germline V gene has CDR1 GTSNPN and CDR2 SVGIG (reference sequence). Trimming left V 2 bases short and J 4 bases short, with 14 bases between. The CDR3 consists of 14 residues. CDR3 in amino acids: CAWSSVGELYGYTF. CDR3 coding DNA: TGTGCCTGGAGTTCTGTCGGGGAACTCTATGGCTACACCTTC.

CDR3 loop: CASSSDRLRSSYNEQFF. The DNA of the CDR3 is TGTGCCAGCAGCTCTGACAGGTTACGGAGCTCCTACAATGAGCAGTTCTTC. V is TRBV13 and J is TRBJ2-1; a weak D match, TRBD1 (6 bases). The germline V gene has CDR1 PRHDT and CDR2 FYEKMQ (reference sequence). CDR3 size: 17 residues. With 4 bases removed from V and 0 bases from J, the gap between germline ends came to 16 bases.

The chain recombines TRBV11-1 with TRBJ1-1; 7 bases align to TRBD1. The V gene's germline CDR1 is SGHAT and CDR2 FQDESV (reference sequence). V shed 6 bases, J shed 0 bases, and the junction held 7 bases outside the gene matches. The CDR3 covers 15 residues. Written as DNA, the CDR3 is TGTGCCAGCAGTTCAACAACAGGGGTGAACACTGAAGCTTTCTTT. Translating gives CASSSTTGVNTEAFF.

The gene calls are TRBV19 and TRBJ1-6; 7 bases are shared with TRBD1. The CDR3 contains 15 residues. Germline V lookup: CDR1 LNHDA, CDR2 SQIVND (reference sequence). Trimming cost V 7 bases and J 9 bases; bases outside gene matches: 12. The CDR3 sequence: CASTTQGGRISPLHF. DNA of the CDR3: TGTGCCAGTACCACCCAGGGGGGTAGGATTTCACCCCTCCACTTT. Using reference TRBV19 and TRBJ1-6 for the parts outside the CDR3, the full variable domain is DGGITQSPKYLFRKEGQNVTLSCEQNLNHDAMYWYRQDPGQGLRLIYYSQIVNDFQKGDIAEGYSVSREKKESFPLTVTSAQKNPTAFYLCASTTQGGRISPLHFGNGTRLTVT.

The chain combines TRBV3-1 (or the pseudogene TRBV3-2) with TRBJ1-6; D is possibly TRBD1 (6 bases). The CDR3 sequence is 14 residues long. The V end was cut by 6 bases, the J end by 9 bases, with 15 bases between. Germline V gene lookup returns CDR1 LGHDT and CDR2 YNNKEL (reference sequence). The CDR3 reads CASRHDGGLSPLHF. The CDR3 DNA reads as TGTGCCAGCAGACATGACGGGGGGCTTTCACCCCTCCACTTT.

V usage is TRBV2 and J usage is TRBJ1-6, with 7 bases identical to TRBD1. J was trimmed by 0 bases and V by 8 bases; bases with no gene match: 4. Germline V lookup: CDR1 SNHLY, CDR2 FYNNEI. The CDR3 runs to 15 residues. This CDR3 reads CASGGQSSYNSPLHF. The CDR3 DNA reads TGTGCCAGCGGGGGACAGAGCTCCTATAATTCACCCCTCCACTTT.

This chain joins TRBV5-4 and TRBJ2-7, with D perhaps TRBD1 (6 bases). The germline V gene encodes CDR1 SGHNT and CDR2 YYREEE (reference sequence). The ends were cut back, 4 bases at V and 3 bases at J, with 17 bases in the middle. The CDR3 is 15 residues long. For the CDR3, the DNA is TGTGCCAGCAGCCCGGGACATCTGGGGGACTACGAGCAGTACTTC. Its protein product is CASSPGHLGDYEQYF. The entire variable domain, with the rest obtained from reference TRBV5-4 and TRBJ2-7, is as follows: ETGVTQSPTHLIKTRGQQVTLRCSSQSGHNTVSWYQQALGQGPQFIFQYYREEENGRGNFPPRFSGLQFPNYSSELNVNALELDDSALYLCASSPGHLGDYEQYFGPGTRLTVT.

This chain links TRBV14 with TRBJ1-1; TRBD1 might be the D (5 bases). Trimming stripped 0 bases from V and 5 bases from J, with 10 bases between. Germline V gives CDR1 SGHDN, CDR2 FVKESK. The CDR3 extends over 14 amino acids. CDR3 bases: TGTGCCAGCAGCCAAGATGGGGGTAGGACTGAAGCTTTCTTT. As protein: CASSQDGGRTEAFF.

This clone turned up a few times. CDR3: CASSPWANNYNEQFF. DNA for the CDR3: TGTGCCAGCAGCCCGTGGGCCAATAACTACAATGAGCAGTTCTTC. The chain is built from TRBV5-4 and TRBJ2-1; D is uncertain. V lost 4 bases and J lost 3, with 14 bases in between. This CDR3 is 15 amino acids long. The germline V gene has CDR1 SGHNT and CDR2 YYREEE (reference sequence).

This clone was counted a single time. This CDR3 reads CASSLSGETYEQYF. CDR3 in DNA: TGTGCCAGCAGCTTATCAGGGGAAACCTACGAGCAGTACTTC. The chain joins TRBV7-3 to TRBJ2-7; D perhaps matches TRBD1 (6 bases). CDR1 and CDR2 from the germline V gene are SGHTA and FQGTGA. The V and J ends lost 2 bases and 2 bases respectively, with 10 bases between them. This CDR3 has 14 amino acids.

This chain links TRBV24-1 with TRBJ2-1; 7 bases are shared with TRBD1. V was clipped by 4 bases and J by 7 bases; unmatched bases: 3. CDR1 is KGHDR, CDR2 SFDVKD, per germline. This CDR3 has 13 residues. The CDR3 is CATSEWTGNEQFF. For the CDR3, the DNA is TGTGCCACCAGTGAATGGACAGGTAATGAGCAGTTCTTC.

V usage is TRBV4-2 and J usage is TRBJ2-7; 13 positions match TRBD2. The CDR3 runs to 16 residues. The germline CDR1 and CDR2 sequences are LGHNA and YNFKEQ. Unmatched junction bases numbered 5, after V lost 0 bases and J lost 6 bases. The DNA of the CDR3 is TGTGCCAGCAGCCAAGAAAGGACTAGCGGGAGTATCGAGCAGTACTTC. It translates to CASSQERTSGSIEQYF.

The chain uses TRBV12-3 or TRBV12-4 and TRBJ1-1; maybe TRBD1 (5 bases). Trimming removed 6 bases from V and 10 bases from J, with 15 bases in between. The CDR3 loop spans 12 amino acids. The CDR3 coding sequence is TGTGCCAGCAGGCCCTGGACACCGCGAGCTTTCTTT. Translating gives CASRPWTPRAFF.

CDR3 in amino acids: CASSLEGTSGVYEQYF. CDR3 DNA: TGTGCCAGCAGTTTAGAGGGGACTAGCGGGGTTTACGAGCAGTACTTC. The chain carries TRBV28 and TRBJ2-7; 13 bases align to TRBD2. Trimming took 2 bases from V and 4 from J; bases not matched to a gene: 5. This CDR3 has 16 residues. Germline CDR1 MDHEN, CDR2 SYDVKM.

The V call is TRBV7-3, the J call TRBJ1-3; D is ambiguous. The CDR3 extends over 19 amino acids. Trimming stripped 5 bases from V and 0 bases from J, with 23 bases between. From germline, CDR1 is SGHTA and CDR2 FQGTGA. The CDR3 here is CASSQFQVRAPYSGNTIYF. For the CDR3, the DNA is TGTGCCAGCAGCCAGTTCCAAGTTCGGGCACCTTACTCTGGAAACACCATATATTTT.

This sequence joins TRBV2 and TRBJ1-1; D is perhaps TRBD1 (5 bases). Germline V gene lookup returns CDR1 SNHLY and CDR2 FYNNEI. CDR3 size: 17 residues. Trimming removed 0 bases from V and 5 bases from J, with 19 bases in between. The CDR3 is CASSEALLGQAGTEAFF. The DNA of the CDR3 is TGTGCCAGCAGTGAAGCGCTTCTCGGCCAGGCAGGGACTGAAGCTTTCTTT.

The chain combines TRBV5-1 with TRBJ1-1, with D possibly being TRBD1 (5 bases). Trimming left V 3 bases short and J 6 bases short, with 15 bases between. There are 14 residues in the CDR3. Germline CDR1 and CDR2: SGHRS and YFSETQ. CDR3 region: CASSSRQGGPEAFF. The CDR3 region has the DNA TGCGCCAGCAGCTCGAGGCAGGGCGGGCCTGAAGCTTTCTTT. Filled out from reference TRBV5-1 and TRBJ1-1, the complete variable domain reads KAGVTQTPRYLIKTRGQQVTLSCSPISGHRSVSWYQQTPGQGLQFLFEYFSETQRNKGNFPGRFSGRQFSNSRSEMNVSTLELGDSALYLCASSSRQGGPEAFFGQGTRLTVV.

The rearrangement joins TRBV7-6 to TRBJ1-6; the D gene is possibly TRBD1 (5 bases). V lost 2 bases and J lost 5, with 13 bases in between. The CDR3 is 16 amino acids. Per germline, CDR1 SGHVS and CDR2 FNYEAQ. CDR3 region: CASSLRRPGDNSPLHF. The CDR3 nucleotides are TGTGCCAGCAGCTTAAGACGGCCGGGGGATAATTCACCCCTCCACTTT.

The gene calls are TRBV9 and TRBJ1-1; D not certain. The germline gives CDR1 SGDLS, CDR2 YYNGEE. The CDR3 loop spans 14 amino acids. Trimming took off 1 base at V and 1 base at J, with 8 bases between the two ends. CDR3 amino acids: CASSVRPANTEAFF. CDR3 coding DNA: TGTGCCAGCAGCGTACGGCCAGCGAACACTGAAGCTTTCTTT.

The chain is built from TRBV7-2 and TRBJ1-1, with no clear D. V gave up 2 bases and J gave up 4 bases, with 8 bases separating them. The CDR3 has 13 amino acids. The V gene's germline CDR1 is SGHTA and CDR2 FQGNSA. CDR3 DNA: TGTGCCAGCAGCTTATCTGGCAGCACTGAAGCTTTCTTT. As protein: CASSLSGSTEAFF.

The chain is built from TRBV15 and TRBJ1-2; D is undetermined. Germline loops: CDR1 LNHNV, CDR2 YYDKDF (reference sequence). The ends were cut back, 0 bases at V and 1 base at J, with 9 bases in the middle. The CDR3 runs 15 residues. Here the CDR3 DNA reads TGTGCCACCAGCAGAGATCGGACGGTTAACTATGGCTACACCTTC. Amino acids: CATSRDRTVNYGYTF.

This rearrangement joins TRBV29-1 to TRBJ1-2, with D uncertain. Germline-derived CDR1 and CDR2 are SQVTM and ANQGSEA. The CDR3 has 13 amino acids. Trimming took 0 bases from V and 6 from J, leaving 11 bases between them. CDR3 sequence reads: CSVEDLDRDGYTF. The CDR3 bases are TGCAGCGTTGAAGATCTCGACCGTGATGGCTACACCTTC. Full variable domain (rest looked up from reference TRBV29-1 and TRBJ1-2): SAVISQKPSRDICQRGTSLTIQCQVDSQVTMMFWYRQQPGQSLTLIATANQGSEATYESGFVIDKFPISRPNLTFSTLTVSNMSPEDSSIYLCSVEDLDRDGYTFGSGTRLTVV.

This clone was seen a few times. The J gene is TRBJ2-7, the V gene TRBV7-3; D is uncertain. Trimming took 1 base from V and 9 from J, leaving 10 bases between them. Germline loops: CDR1 SGHTA, CDR2 FQGTGA. The CDR3 is 12 amino acids. The CDR3 DNA follows: TGTGCCAGCAGCTTAAAGGACGGACCGCAGTACTTC. Protein product: CASSLKDGPQYF.

The CDR3 reads CASSNSGTGNSPLHF. In DNA form, the CDR3 reads TGTGCCAGTAGTAACTCCGGGACAGGGAATTCACCCCTCCACTTT. The chain combines TRBV19 with TRBJ1-6; TRBD1 matches at 9 bases. V shed 4 bases and J 7 bases; nucleotides not matched to a gene: 5. The V gene's germline CDR1 is LNHDA and CDR2 SQIVND (reference sequence). This CDR3 contains 15 residues. Full variable domain (outside the CDR3, taken from reference TRBV19 and TRBJ1-6): DGGITQSPKYLFRKEGQNVTLSCEQNLNHDAMYWYRQDPGQGLRLIYYSQIVNDFQKGDIAEGYSVSREKKESFPLTVTSAQKNPTAFYLCASSNSGTGNSPLHFGNGTRLTVT.

The V call is TRBV14, the J call TRBJ1-2; TRBD1 is a possible D gene (6 bases). Germline V lookup: CDR1 SGHDN, CDR2 FVKESK. The V gene lost 3 bases and the J gene lost 5 bases, with 10 bases spanning the gap. The CDR3 sequence is 13 residues long. The CDR3 loop reads CASSHQGLYGYTF. In nucleotides, the CDR3 is TGTGCCAGCAGCCACCAGGGGTTATATGGCTACACCTTC. Complete variable domain (other parts from reference TRBV14 and TRBJ1-2): EAGVTQFPSHSVIEKGQTVTLRCDPISGHDNLYWYRRVMGKEIKFLLHFVKESKQDESGMPNNRFLAERTGGTYSTLKVQPAELEDSGVYFCASSHQGLYGYTFGSGTRLTVV.

CDR3 protein: CASSLTGKQPQHF. In DNA form, the CDR3 reads TGTGCCAGCAGCTTGACGGGGAAACAGCCCCAGCATTTT. This sequence joins TRBV5-5 and TRBJ1-5; no firm D call. Germline V lookup: CDR1 SGHKS, CDR2 YYEKEE (reference sequence). Trimming shortened V by 1 base and J by 7 bases, and 9 bases separated the two germline ends. The CDR3 runs 13 residues.

CDR3 DNA: TGTGCCAGCAGCTTGGGCGCGCAACCCGAGCAGTACTTC. As protein: CASSLGAQPEQYF. The V call is TRBV5-8, the J call TRBJ2-7; D unclear. V lost 0 bases, J lost 6 bases, and 10 bases lay in between. This CDR3 is built from 13 residues. CDR1 is SGHTS and CDR2 is YDEGEE in the germline V gene.